This TCR beta chain was profiled in a study of regulatory T cells in long-lasting Graves disease. A remark on this clonotype: The antigen is undetermined.

Overall study findings and caveats: Less diverse TCR repertoires were seen in persistent Graves' patients than in newly diagnosed ones.

Building of the TCR beta libraries involved iRepertoire HTBI primers and Arm-PCR of CDR3 regions. TCRdb redid the calling of the multiplex PCR reads with MiXCR, one entry per CDR3 protein. The sample shows around 450,000 distinct CDR3 sequences, about a fifth of them seen only once. Time point given: persistent/refractory GD, antithyroid drugs over 5 years with positive TRAb. Extracted PBMC RNA gave rise to the TCR library. The CDR3 consists of 17 residues. J was trimmed by 0 bases and V by 9 bases; bases with no gene match: 16. In germline, CDR1 is LNHDA, CDR2 SQIVND (reference sequence). The clonotype comes from a female donor with Graves disease. The chain couples TRBV19 to TRBJ1-1, with 7 nucleotides matching TRBD1. The specimen comprised peripheral blood mononuclear cells (PBMCs), sampled when the disease was refractory, from a patient treated with antithyroid drugs. DNA for the CDR3: TGTGCCAGCTCCAAACCGGGACAGCAGCTGATGAACACTGAAGCTTTCTTT. Protein: CASSKPGQQLMNTEAFF.